Listed below are T cell receptor beta chains from one sample, sequenced in a study of blood T cell repertoires in COVID-19. Generated by immunoSEQ multiplex PCR, the TCRdb table keeps only in-frame clones and is missing some. The sample lists a few hundred thousand clones, 87% seen once, with more than 8.5% in the top ten. Sequences were obtained from PBMCs or T cells enriched from blood (not recorded which). These receptors originate from a woman under 30 who had recovered from COVID-19. The CDR3 runs from the conserved cysteine through the conserved F or W. The D gene is left open where the match is weak. For some rows the clone size is stated as once, few or many, or as a class when expanded; others skip it.

v_call	clone_size	d_call	j_call	cdr3_nt	cdr3_aa
TRBV5-1	-	-	TRBJ2-1	TGCGCCAGCAGCTTGGACGGGGACAATTACAATGAGCAGTTCTTC	CASSLDGDNYNEQFF
TRBV10-3	-	-	TRBJ2-3	TGTGCCATCAGTGAGGCGGCCACAGATACGCAGTATTTT	CAISEAATDTQYF
TRBV2	few	TRBD2	TRBJ2-7	TGTGCCAGCGATCTAGCGGGAGGGCCGAGACGCGAGCAGTACTTC	CASDLAGGPRREQYF
TRBV14	-	-	TRBJ1-1	TGTGCCAGCAGCCAGCTCGGAGGGGCAAACACTGAAGCTTTCTTT	CASSQLGGANTEAFF
TRBV28	-	TRBD2	TRBJ2-3	TGTGCCAGCAGCCTTAGCGGGAGACGTTTTACGCAGTATTTT	CASSLSGRRFTQYF
TRBV7-9	-	-	TRBJ1-3	TGTGCCAGCAGACAAAATGGAAACACCATATATTTT	CASRQNGNTIYF
TRBV5-1	-	TRBD1	TRBJ2-4	TGCGCCAGCAGCTTCGGGGACAGAAACTCTCTTCAGTACTTC	CASSFGDRNSLQYF
TRBV28	-	-	TRBJ1-2	TGTGCCAGCAGTTTAAGGGGCGGAGGCTACACCTTC	CASSLRGGGYTF
TRBV5-6	-	-	TRBJ2-7	TGTGCCAGCAGCTTGGGTTTGGAGGAAGGCGAGCAGTACTTC	CASSLGLEEGEQYF
TRBV7-7	-	TRBD1	TRBJ2-5	TGTGCCAGCAGCCCTGAGACAGGGTGGGGAGAGACCCAGTACTTC	CASSPETGWGETQYF
TRBV7-2	-	TRBD2	TRBJ2-3	TGTGCCAGCAGCTTAAGACTAGCGGGAGGTGGAGATACGCAGTATTTT	CASSLRLAGGGDTQYF
TRBV19	-	TRBD2	TRBJ2-1	TGTGCCAGTAGTGCCGGGACTAGCGGCGGGGGCTCCTACAATGAGCAGTTCTTC	CASSAGTSGGGSYNEQFF
TRBV5-6	-	TRBD1	TRBJ2-7	TGTGCCAGCAGCTTGGGACAGGGGGACTACGAGCAGTACTTC	CASSLGQGDYEQYF
TRBV9	-	-	TRBJ2-2	TGTGCCAGCAGCGTAGAGACAGGAGGATTCACCGGGGAGCTGTTTTTT	CASSVETGGFTGELFF
TRBV10-1	-	TRBD1	TRBJ2-5	TGCGCCAGCAGTGAGGGTGGGAACAGGGGCGATGAGACCCAGTACTTC	CASSEGGNRGDETQYF
TRBV6-5	-	-	TRBJ1-6	TGTGCCAGCAGTCGAACCCCCACAGGAGCACCCCTCCACTTT	CASSRTPTGAPLHF